This T cell receptor beta chain appears in the sequencing data of a study of molecular identifiers for immune sequencing clone quantification. Study findings and constraints: Same-barcode identical TCR molecules could make highly expanded clones look smaller than they are. Whereas naive cells kept under 1% of molecules in clones above 20 RNA copies, such clones held over 98% in effectors.

CDR1 is LNHDA and CDR2 is SQIVND in the germline V gene (reference sequence). V shed 1 base and J shed 0 bases, with 13 bases lying between them. The CDR3 extends over 17 amino acids. Methods described previously, with TCR primers listed, were used for bulk TCR libraries. A single record per CDR3 protein comes from TCRdb applying MiXCR to the PCR reads. The profile shows 550,000 to 750,000 distinct CDR3 sequences, 15% to 20% of them singletons. This clonotype has a handful of counts. Its antigen is undetermined. The authors sorted naive CD8 T cells as CD8+CD4-CCR7+CD45RA+. Material for sequencing was naive CD8+ T cells from blood, with Jurkat cell RNA spiked in. Subset: FACS-sorted CD8+CD4-CCR7+CD45RA+ naive T cells. The receptor was derived from a human donor in good health. Some libraries in this study had Jurkat cell RNA spiked in. The V call is TRBV19, the J call TRBJ1-5; TRBD1 might be the D (6 bases). CDR3 protein: CASSIGQVWDSNQPQHF. As DNA, the CDR3 is TGTGCCAGTAGTATAGGACAGGTTTGGGATAGCAATCAGCCCCAGCATTTT.